Listed below are T cell receptor beta chains from one sample, sequenced in a study of graft-versus-host responses after intestinal transplantation. Antigen specificity for these receptors is unknown. Profiled with immunoSEQ multiplex PCR; TCRdb holds only in-frame clones, not every one. The sample has some 110,000 clones; more than 80% are singletons. The sequencing here drew on unstimulated CD4+ T cells sorted from spleen or lymph node cells, taken before transplant. The receptors here all came from a human donor who was the organ donor for an intestinal transplant. The CDR3 runs from the conserved cysteine through the conserved F or W. Fields, in order: CDR3 protein, CDR3 DNA, clone size, D gene, V gene, J gene. D genes are given only for firm matches. Only part of the rows carry a size: once, few, many, or a class if the clone is expanded.

CDR3: CASSLSAGLNTEAFF
DNA: TGCGCCAGCAGCTTGTCGGCAGGGCTGAACACTGAAGCTTTCTTT
size: -
D: -
V: TRBV5-1
J: TRBJ1-1

CDR3: CAWSAGVPGYNEQFF
DNA: TGTGCCTGGAGTGCGGGAGTCCCGGGCTACAATGAGCAGTTCTTC
size: -
D: -
V: TRBV30
J: TRBJ2-1

CDR3: CASSFSRTGGGQETQYF
DNA: TGTGCCAGCAGTTTCTCCCGGACAGGGGGTGGTCAAGAGACCCAGTACTTC
size: -
D: TRBD1
V: TRBV27
J: TRBJ2-5

CDR3: CASSVVAGGDGELFF
DNA: TGTGCCAGCAGCGTCGTAGCGGGAGGGGACGGGGAGCTGTTTTTT
size: -
D: TRBD2
V: TRBV9
J: TRBJ2-2

CDR3: CASSQQAQGAAYEQYF
DNA: TGCGCCAGCAGCCAACAGGCACAGGGGGCCGCCTACGAGCAGTACTTC
size: -
D: TRBD1
V: TRBV4-1
J: TRBJ2-7

CDR3: CASSSRGAGELFF
DNA: TGTGCCAGCAGCTCTAGGGGCGCCGGGGAGCTGTTTTTT
size: once
D: -
V: TRBV7-2
J: TRBJ2-2

CDR3: CASSWTGTYEQYF
DNA: TGTGCCAGCAGCTGGACGGGTACCTACGAGCAGTACTTC
size: once
D: -
V: TRBV5-6
J: TRBJ2-7

CDR3: CASSGTSGRAYEQYF
DNA: TGTGCCAGCAGTGGTACTAGCGGGAGGGCCTACGAGCAGTACTTC
size: -
D: TRBD2
V: TRBV25-1
J: TRBJ2-7

CDR3: CASSSGDQEQYF
DNA: TGCGCCAGCAGCTCCGGGGACCAGGAGCAGTACTTC
size: -
D: -
V: TRBV5-1
J: TRBJ2-7

CDR3: CACRTGRYGYTF
DNA: TGTGCCTGCAGGACAGGGAGGTACGGCTACACCTTC
size: -
D: TRBD1
V: TRBV28
J: TRBJ1-2

CDR3: CATSRPHPANEQFF
DNA: TGTGCCACCAGCAGACCGCACCCCGCCAATGAGCAGTTCTTC
size: -
D: -
V: TRBV15
J: TRBJ2-1

CDR3: CSASTWTEAFF
DNA: TGCAGTGCTAGTACGTGGACTGAAGCTTTCTTT
size: -
D: -
V: TRBV20-1
J: TRBJ1-1

CDR3: CASSLTVSGNTIYF
DNA: TGTGCCAGCAGCCTGACAGTCTCTGGAAACACCATATATTTT
size: -
D: -
V: TRBV9
J: TRBJ1-3

CDR3: CASSLMGNYEQYF
DNA: TGTGCCAGCAGCTTAATGGGGAACTACGAGCAGTACTTC
size: -
D: -
V: TRBV7-2
J: TRBJ2-7

CDR3: CASSDWGAGVADTQYF
DNA: TGTGCCAGCAGTGATTGGGGGGCGGGAGTGGCAGATACGCAGTATTTT
size: -
D: -
V: TRBV6-1
J: TRBJ2-3

CDR3: CASSEREWVTDTQYF
DNA: TGTGCCAGCAGTGAACGGGAGTGGGTCACAGATACGCAGTATTTT
size: -
D: -
V: TRBV2
J: TRBJ2-3

CDR3: CASRREGLWTDTQYF
DNA: TGTGCCAGCAGGCGGGAGGGCCTATGGACAGATACGCAGTATTTT
size: -
D: TRBD2
V: TRBV28
J: TRBJ2-3

CDR3: CASTPVGSRDTQYF
DNA: TGTGCCAGCACTCCCGTCGGCTCAAGGGATACGCAGTATTTT
size: -
D: -
V: TRBV6-5
J: TRBJ2-3

CDR3: CASSRAGADTQYF
DNA: TGCGCCAGCAGCCGCGCCGGGGCAGATACGCAGTATTTT
size: -
D: -
V: TRBV4-3
J: TRBJ2-3

CDR3: CASSLGITDTQYF
DNA: TGCGCCAGCAGCTTGGGGATCACAGATACGCAGTATTTT
size: -
D: -
V: TRBV5-1
J: TRBJ2-3

CDR3: CASSPTGVEETQYF
DNA: TGTGCCAGCTCACCGACAGGGGTGGAAGAGACCCAGTACTTC
size: -
D: TRBD1
V: TRBV18
J: TRBJ2-5

CDR3: CASSLQGNYQIYEQYF
DNA: TGTGCCAGCAGCTTACAGGGCAACTACCAGATCTACGAGCAGTACTTC
size: -
D: -
V: TRBV7-8
J: TRBJ2-7

CDR3: CASSFRQESYNEQFF
DNA: TGTGCCAGTAGTTTCAGACAGGAGTCCTACAATGAGCAGTTCTTC
size: -
D: -
V: TRBV19
J: TRBJ2-1

CDR3: CASSLFPSGAGGYNEQFF
DNA: TGCGCCAGCAGCTTGTTTCCCTCCGGGGCAGGGGGCTACAATGAGCAGTTCTTC
size: -
D: TRBD1
V: TRBV5-1
J: TRBJ2-1

CDR3: CASSSMGNQPQHF
DNA: TGTGCCAGCAGTTCGATGGGAAATCAGCCCCAGCATTTT
size: -
D: -
V: TRBV27
J: TRBJ1-5

CDR3: CASRTSGTHEQFF
DNA: TGTGCCAGCAGAACTAGCGGGACCCATGAGCAGTTCTTC
size: -
D: TRBD2
V: TRBV6-1
J: TRBJ2-1

CDR3: CASSSRQGLATQYF
DNA: TGTGCCAGCAGCTCAAGACAGGGGTTGGCGACCCAGTACTTC
size: -
D: TRBD1
V: TRBV5-4
J: TRBJ2-5